This T cell receptor (beta chain) was recorded in a study of cytomegalovirus exposure and HLA in healthy donors (dated by TCRdb to about 2017). As for the study more broadly: An earlier analysis of some 550 of the donors reported approximately 270 Gb of sequence data and some 120 million unique TCR beta sequences from about 200 million T cells. The later analysis used no new phenotypic data to find candidate immune exposures, relying instead on TCR beta sequences and their occurrence across donors. HLA typing included class I and class II loci at four-digit resolution. Among about 390 genotyped donors of the cohort, an average of around 240,000 unique TCR beta nucleotide sequences were sequenced per donor, about a sixth of them non-productive. All discovery cohort repertoires had been generated on a single sequencing platform. A later analysis re-examined previously published TCR beta repertoires from about 700 donors and added high-resolution HLA genotyping to investigate patterns of TCR occurrence. Donor age, sex, ethnicity and CMV serostatus were collected together with the repertoire data. About 280 gigabases of sequencing data and around 80 million unique TCR sequences made up an early release that covered nearly 650 HLA-typed donors. The study aimed to test whether cataloging public T cell receptors could reveal signatures of past pathogen exposure. Of the 350 to 450 genotyped donors, over 80% were placed in the genetic ancestry cluster associated with self-reported Caucasian donors. Genome-wide SNP genotypes for about 65% of the 666 donors were used in a later genetic analysis, which treated that subset as a discovery cohort. The number of donors typed differed by locus, with about 629-630 for A, B, C, DRB1 and DQB1, roughly 520 for DQA1, about 610 for DPA1, and under 490 for DPB1. The study combined high-throughput TCR immunosequencing, statistical association of individual TCRs with disease status, and machine learning to predict cytomegalovirus infection status. An earlier analysis of some 600 of the donors applied high-throughput TCR beta sequencing to assess whether each TCR beta V gene segment acted as functional or pseudogenic. Besides the first cohort of some 670 subjects, a separate validation cohort made up of 120 different subjects was used. Using immunosequencing, the study profiled T cell repertoires from 640 or so subjects and related those repertoires to cytomegalovirus serostatus. A handful of DR-DQ haplotypes were treated as single units for association and clustering because of strong linkage in the cohort. Study-wide conclusions, independent of this receptor: Cytomegalovirus status was reported to be diagnosed by the classifier with high specificity and sensitivity in both the original and validation cohorts. Across donors, most TCR sequences were observed very rarely, whereas some public TCRs were present in many individuals. A later genetic analysis reported fewer N-insertions in productive TCRs among donors in an Asian-associated ancestry cluster than the roughly 700-donor mean. A later genetic analysis associated a missense DCLRE1C variant with V-gene and J-gene trimming of TCR beta chains, and an independent cohort replicated the association. A later analysis found that HLA-associated TCR beta chains were more clonally expanded and had lower generation probabilities than equally common non-associated chains. In an earlier analysis of 500 to 650 of the donors, most TCR beta V segments appeared in productive rearrangements about 87% or about 30% of the time, broadly matching IMGT annotations. Correlated functional status among segregating V segments might reflect linkage disequilibrium, but an unknown experimental factor could not be ruled out. In this cohort, only TCR beta chains were sequenced, and detectable features were limited by the absence of alpha or paired-chain data. Roughly uniform sequencing depth across donors was assumed in presence/absence analyses, although this assumption may not hold. CMV serostatus was the only immune exposure information available for the cohort. When HLA alleles, especially DR and DQ, strongly co-occurred, TCR associations were difficult to assign to individual alleles. Some IMGT-functional V segments, including TRBV6-2 and TRBV6-3, could not be distinguished by the 87-base-pair reads and were therefore excluded. A few of the identified cytomegalovirus-associated TCR beta chains were confirmed in vitro to be specific for cytomegalovirus antigens. HLA typing was unavailable for some donors at each locus, so association tests used only the typed subset. Specific HLA alleles were associated with 16,951 TCR beta sequences at a false discovery rate of 0.05 in a later analysis. A total of about 180 TCR beta chains were listed by the study as associated with cytomegalovirus. In a later analysis, TCR association rates were found to vary across HLA loci, with the most associated TCRs seen for DRB1 alleles and the fewest for HLA-C alleles. The sequencing pipeline was judged likely to have produced a cluster of highly shared sequence variants as a technical artifact. Most CMV-associated TCR beta chains appeared to be HLA-restricted in a later analysis, and the HLA associations seemed to be driven largely by CMV exposure. A further reported finding was that TCR beta sequences accurately predicted the HLA-A and HLA-B alleles for most subjects in the first cohort. Because counts were too low, some 17 rarely observed V segments, including chromosome 9 orphons, were left out of the earlier analysis of approximately 500 of the donors. Several of the top co-occurrence clusters appeared to be linked to parvovirus B19, influenza, CMV and Epstein-Barr virus, according to a later analysis. The authors suggested that the approach could potentially be generalized to other disease states and immunological phenotypes.

Library generation was performed with the immunoSEQ multiplex PCR assay. A mixture of 60 forward primers for TCR Vbeta segments and 13 reverse primers for TCR Jbeta segments was used in the multiplex PCR. Amplification of the CDR3 region of rearranged TCR beta genes was performed with a multiplex PCR assay on genomic DNA. The Illumina HiSeq System was used to sequence the amplified TCR beta libraries as 87-base-pair reads. Regarding the original processing steps: A later analysis tallied 75 million to 85 million unique TCR beta chains across the 600 to 700 repertoires, and around 12 million of those chains were shared by two or more donors. Raw reads were error-corrected and collapsed into unique sequences with a nearest-neighbor algorithm that merged closely related sequences to remove PCR and sequencing errors. To assign V, D and J gene segments, CDR3 sequences were aligned to IMGT reference sequences. For a sequence to be retained, at least a six-nucleotide match to both a V gene segment and a J gene segment was required. A rearrangement was called productive if the CDR3 had no stop codons and remained in frame with V and J, and every other rearrangement was called non-productive. CDR3 was defined according to IMGT convention as the region running from the second conserved V-encoded cysteine to the conserved J-encoded phenylalanine. The earlier analysis of fewer than 750 of the donors excluded sequences that lacked an unambiguous match to a single V gene segment. In an earlier analysis of approximately 500 of the donors, a V segment was called functional when productive rearrangements were above 56.7%, and segregating when the standard deviation between donors exceeded 5%. A statistical classification framework was developed to diagnose cytomegalovirus status using the catalog of TCR beta chain sequences. In a later analysis, V and J genes were assigned by comparing TCR nucleotide sequences against IMGT/GENE-DB human TR gene sequences. In a later analysis, CDR3 sequences and most-parsimonious VDJ recombination scenarios were assigned using the TCRdist pipeline. A later analysis defined each TCR beta chain by its CDR3 amino acid sequence plus V-gene family, and excluded reads lacking a unique V-gene family. In a later analysis, around 650 highly shared, low-generation-probability nucleotide sequences were removed to address suspected cross-contamination and a sequencing artifact. In a later analysis, a clonal expansion index was calculated for each public chain from normalized within-repertoire ranks of inferred template counts. In a later analysis, generation probabilities were computed with a VDJ recombination model fitted to out-of-frame rearrangements, and the resulting probabilities were checked against IGoR. A later analysis scored TCR-TCR, TCR-HLA and TCR-CMV co-occurrence with hypergeometric tests, applying a repertoire-size bias correction to TCR pairs. To estimate false discovery rates, a later analysis permuted the HLA or CMV assignments 20 times. A later analysis grouped co-occurring TCRs with DBSCAN, adding TCRdist sequence similarity when clustering within HLA-allele-positive subsets. Repertoires with fewer than 30,000 or more than 120,000 public chains, plus five repertoires with anomalous nucleotide sharing, were excluded from co-occurrence clustering. The table was pulled from immuneACCESS by TCRdb, which kept in-frame rearrangements only. Such tables lose some clones; where checked, under half of the loss comes from unresolved V genes, and the rest has no known cause. That table supplies the V and J calls and clone size; D and trimming were determined from the DNA. The sample records 150,000 to 200,000 clones, 77% of which are singletons. Clones ranked in the top ten supply 1.4% to 1.5% of the sample.

The cohort consisted of 666 healthy bone marrow donors. At the time of sampling, every cohort member was nominally healthy, though immune exposures that went unrecorded were likely present. The donor was CMV seropositive and was included in the group of 289 seropositive cohort members. A peripheral blood sample was collected from each donor, and TCR beta sequencing was performed on peripheral blood mononuclear cells. Genomic DNA was extracted from the blood cell samples with the Qiagen DNeasy Blood Extraction Kit. Concerning this clone: What this receptor recognizes is not known. Base qualities are not recorded, but no much larger clone differs from it by a single base.

From the germline V gene (reference sequence), CDR1 is MNHEY and CDR2 is SMNVEV. The junction shows trimming of 3 bases on V and 0 bases on J, plus 12 bases between the germline ends. The CDR3 contains 16 residues, cysteine and phenylalanine counted. Just CDR3 DNA is preserved here, 48 bases in frame from base 1. The chain is made from TRBV27 and TRBJ1-5; TRBD1 is a possible D gene, resting on 5 matching bases. The TCR originated in a woman in her twenties or thirties in good health and CMV-seropositive. The source material was PBMCs. The CDR3 amino acid sequence is: CASSFLGGDSNQPQHF. The bases are TGTGCCAGCAGTTTTCTGGGGGGAGATAGCAATCAGCCCCAGCATTTT.